This T cell receptor beta chain was found in a study of cytomegalovirus exposure and HLA in healthy donors. The PCR contained 60 Vbeta and 13 Jbeta primers. Generated by immunoSEQ multiplex PCR, the TCRdb table keeps only in-frame clones and is missing some. The table lists under 200,000 clones, over 75% of them singletons. Germline-derived CDR1 and CDR2 are SGDLS and YYNGEE. The CDR3 contains 15 residues. V was cut by 1 base and J by 1 base, with 11 bases left in between. The sequencing sample was made of PBMCs. The chain employs TRBV9 and TRBJ2-5; D call uncertain. This sequence was found in a woman in her forties or fifties in good health and CMV-seronegative. The CDR3 DNA sequence: TGTGCCAGCAGCGTAACCGAGTGGAGCCAAGAGACCCAGTACTTC. Translated: CASSVTEWSQETQYF.